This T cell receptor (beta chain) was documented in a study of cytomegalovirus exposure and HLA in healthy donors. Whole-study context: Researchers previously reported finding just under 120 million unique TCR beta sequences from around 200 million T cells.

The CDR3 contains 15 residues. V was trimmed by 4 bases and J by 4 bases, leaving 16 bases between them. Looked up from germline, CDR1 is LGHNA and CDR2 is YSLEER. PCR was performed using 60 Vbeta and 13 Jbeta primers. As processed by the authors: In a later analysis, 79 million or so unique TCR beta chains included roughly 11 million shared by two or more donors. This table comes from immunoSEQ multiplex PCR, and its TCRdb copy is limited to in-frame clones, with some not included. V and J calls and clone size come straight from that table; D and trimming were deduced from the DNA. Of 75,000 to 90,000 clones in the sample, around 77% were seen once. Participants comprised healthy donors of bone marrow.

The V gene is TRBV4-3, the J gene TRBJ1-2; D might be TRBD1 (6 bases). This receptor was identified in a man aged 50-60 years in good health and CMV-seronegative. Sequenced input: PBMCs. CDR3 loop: CASSLQTGGPYGYTF. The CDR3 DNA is TGCGCCAGCAGCCTCCAGACAGGCGGCCCCTATGGCTACACCTTC.